Listed below are T cell receptor beta chains from one sample, sequenced in a study of T cells in localized non-small cell lung cancer. Using immunoSEQ multiplex PCR, the repertoire was profiled, and TCRdb retains in-frame clones only, with some absent. This table has about 24,000 clones, around nine tenths appearing once. The source material was PBMCs, sampled before any cancer treatment. The source is a man between 40 and 75 years old with stage II lung adenocarcinoma. CDR3s include the opening cysteine and the closing phenylalanine or tryptophan. Fields, in order: J gene, CDR3 length, D gene, clone size, V gene, CDR3 DNA, CDR3 protein. The D gene is left open where the match is weak. The size field is filled for only some rows; it gives once, few, many or a size class.

>TRBJ2-7|12|-|-|TRBV5-8
TGTGCCAGCAGCTTGCAATCCTACGAGCAGTACTTC
CASSLQSYEQYF
>TRBJ2-4|16|-|-|TRBV6-1
TGTGCCAGCAGTGAGCAGTTAGTGGTGAGCAAAAACATTCAGTACTTC
CASSEQLVVSKNIQYF
>TRBJ2-5|11|-|-|TRBV29-1
TGCAGCGTTGTCCCCCAAGAGACCCAGTACTTC
CSVVPQETQYF
>TRBJ2-1|15|TRBD1|-|TRBV19
TGTGCCAGTAGTGCGAGGGGACAGGTGGACAATGAGCAGTTCTTC
CASSARGQVDNEQFF
>TRBJ1-3|19|-|-|TRBV13
TGTGCCAGCAGCTTAGGCCAAGGTGTCGAGACCCTCTCTGGAAACACCATATATTTT
CASSLGQGVETLSGNTIYF
>TRBJ2-1|15|-|-|TRBV7-9
TGTGCCAGCAGCTTCTGGAGGGATAGGTACAATGAGCAGTTCTTC
CASSFWRDRYNEQFF
>TRBJ1-1|13|-|few|TRBV4-1
TGCGCCAGCAGCCAAGATCGGGGAGCCGAAGCTTTCTTT
CASSQDRGAEAFF
>TRBJ2-7|13|-|-|TRBV7-2
TGTGCCAGCACCCAGGGATATTTCGACGAGCAGTACTTC
CASTQGYFDEQYF
>TRBJ1-2|15|-|-|TRBV7-8
TGTGCCAGCAGCTTAAAGTTGCTGACCCCCTATGGCTACACCTTC
CASSLKLLTPYGYTF
>TRBJ1-2|15|-|-|TRBV4-3
TGCGCCAGCAGCCAAGGGATAGTGGGAAACTATGGCTACACCTTC
CASSQGIVGNYGYTF
>TRBJ1-1|14|-|-|TRBV30
TGTGCCTGGACCGCCCAGCAGATGAACACTGAAGCTTTCTTT
CAWTAQQMNTEAFF
>TRBJ1-6|13|-|once|TRBV28
TGTGCCAGCAGGGGCCTGGTAAATTCACCCCTCCACTTT
CASRGLVNSPLHF
>TRBJ1-2|14|TRBD1|few|TRBV6-6
TGTGCCAGCGGACACGGACAGGGGGCCCCTCTTAGCACCTTC
CASGHGQGAPLSTF
>TRBJ1-5|11|-|few|TRBV27
TGTGCCAGCAGTTTCTCCCCTCCCCAGCATTTT
CASSFSPPQHF
>TRBJ2-3|13|-|-|TRBV28
TGTGCCAGCGGACCAGCTAGCACAGATACGCAGTATTTT
CASGPASTDTQYF
>TRBJ1-5|15|-|once|TRBV27
TGTGCCAGCAGTTTATATGGACTCTTAAATCAGCCCCAGCATTTT
CASSLYGLLNQPQHF
>TRBJ2-1|16|TRBD1|-|TRBV7-3
TGTGCCAGCAGCGATAGAGACAGGGGCGGTTACAATGAGCAGTTCTTC
CASSDRDRGGYNEQFF
>TRBJ2-2|15|TRBD2|-|TRBV9
TGTGCCAGCAGCTCTTGGACTAGCGGCACCGGGGAGCTGTTTTTT
CASSSWTSGTGELFF
>TRBJ1-2|14|TRBD1|few|TRBV5-6
TGTGCCAGCAGCTTGCAGGGGGCGGTTAATGGCTACACCTTC
CASSLQGAVNGYTF
>TRBJ2-7|13|TRBD1|-|TRBV6-1
TGTGCCAGCCTAGGACAGGGGGCCAACGAGCAGTACTTC
CASLGQGANEQYF
>TRBJ2-3|13|-|-|TRBV7-2
TGTGCCAGCAGCCGGGGACCGGCCAATACGCAGTATTTT
CASSRGPANTQYF
>TRBJ2-3|15|TRBD2|-|TRBV6-1
TGTGCCAGCAGCCGGACTAGTCCAGGCACAGATACGCAGTATTTT
CASSRTSPGTDTQYF
>TRBJ2-7|12|-|-|TRBV2
TGTGCCAGCGGCGAGGGGCCCCACGAGCAGTACTTC
CASGEGPHEQYF
>TRBJ2-5|13|-|-|TRBV15
TGTGCCACCAGCAGAGCTAGTCAAGAGACCCAGTACTTC
CATSRASQETQYF
>TRBJ1-1|15|-|-|TRBV30
TGTGCCTGGAGTACAGGGTCGGACGGCTTCACTGAAGCTTTCTTT
CAWSTGSDGFTEAFF
>TRBJ1-2|13|-|-|TRBV2
TGTGCCAGCGATGGGGTGGGGGCCTATGGCTACACCTTC
CASDGVGAYGYTF
>TRBJ1-3|14|-|-|TRBV6-6
TGTGCCAGCAGTGTTCGAGGGGCTGGAAACACCATATATTTT
CASSVRGAGNTIYF
>TRBJ2-5|12|-|-|TRBV5-1
TGCGCCAGCAGCAGCGGGCAAGAGACCCAGTACTTC
CASSSGQETQYF
>TRBJ1-4|14|-|-|TRBV21-1
TGTGCCAGCAGCCCCCGAAGGGCGCGGAAAAAACTGTTTTTT
CASSPRRARKKLFF
>TRBJ2-5|12|-|-|TRBV4-2
TGTGCCAGCAGCCGGAGTCAGGAGACCCAGTACTTC
CASSRSQETQYF
>TRBJ1-2|13|-|once|TRBV30
TGTGCCTGGAGTGTACCCCCAGGGAATGGCTACACCTTC
CAWSVPPGNGYTF
>TRBJ2-3|15|TRBD2|-|TRBV11-3
TGTGCCAGCAGCTTAGCGGGAGGGAGGACAGATACGCAGTATTTT
CASSLAGGRTDTQYF
>TRBJ2-2|14|-|-|TRBV4-1
TGCGCCAGCAGCGTGGGGGGTAGCACCGGGGAGCTGTTTTTT
CASSVGGSTGELFF
>TRBJ2-3|11|-|once|TRBV19
TGTGCCAGTAGTGTCACAGATACGCAGTATTTT
CASSVTDTQYF
>TRBJ2-1|16|TRBD2|-|TRBV4-1
TGCGCCAGCAGCCAAGCGCCAGCGGGGGTCGACAATGAGCAGTTCTTC
CASSQAPAGVDNEQFF
>TRBJ2-7|14|TRBD1|-|TRBV6-5
TGTGCCAGCAGCTATGGACAGGTGGCCTACGAGCAGTACTTC
CASSYGQVAYEQYF
>TRBJ2-7|13|-|few|TRBV11-2
TGTGCCAGCAGCCTGGGGCCTACCTACGAGCAGTACTTC
CASSLGPTYEQYF
>TRBJ2-7|13|TRBD1|once|TRBV18
TGTGCCGCGGCCGGGGACAGCTCCTACGAGCAGTACTTC
CAAAGDSSYEQYF
>TRBJ2-7|16|-|-|TRBV19
TGTGCCAGTAGGCTCCGGGACGAAGGCCAGTCCTACGAGCAGTACTTC
CASRLRDEGQSYEQYF
>TRBJ2-3|15|TRBD1|-|TRBV10-3
TGTGCCATTTCGGACAGGGGGCTCAGCACAGATACGCAGTATTTT
CAISDRGLSTDTQYF
>TRBJ1-2|16|-|-|TRBV4-1
TGCGCCAGCAGCCAAGATCCGGGAGGGGCCAACTATGGCTACACCTTC
CASSQDPGGANYGYTF
>TRBJ2-7|15|TRBD1|-|TRBV7-3
TGTGCCAGCAGCCCCGGACAGGGGTGGACCTACGAGCAGTACTTC
CASSPGQGWTYEQYF
>TRBJ2-7|15|TRBD2|-|TRBV7-9
TGTGCCAGCTCAGGACTAGCGGGGGGGATCTACGAGCAGTACTTC
CASSGLAGGIYEQYF